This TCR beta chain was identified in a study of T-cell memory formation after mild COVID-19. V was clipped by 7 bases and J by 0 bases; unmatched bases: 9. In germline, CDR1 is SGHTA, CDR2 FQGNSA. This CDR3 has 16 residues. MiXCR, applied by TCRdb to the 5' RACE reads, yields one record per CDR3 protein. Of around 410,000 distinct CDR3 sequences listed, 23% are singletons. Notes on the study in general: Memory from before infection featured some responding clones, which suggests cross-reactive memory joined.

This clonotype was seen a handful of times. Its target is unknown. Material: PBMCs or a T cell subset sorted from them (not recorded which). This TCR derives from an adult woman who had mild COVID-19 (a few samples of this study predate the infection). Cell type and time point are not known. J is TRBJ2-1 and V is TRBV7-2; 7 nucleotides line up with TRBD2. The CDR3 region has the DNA TGTGCCAGCATCCTAGGAGCGGGAACCTCCTACAATGAGCAGTTCTTC. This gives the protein CASILGAGTSYNEQFF.